Listed here are 31 T cell receptor beta chains from one sample, sequenced in a study of T cell changes during pregnancy in multiple sclerosis (dated by TCRdb to about 2019). Receptor amplification or capture employed the immunoSEQ multiplex PCR assay. The table comes from immuneACCESS by way of TCRdb, which keeps in-frame sequences with V and J called. Part of the clones is missing from these tables; in studies checked, under half for an unresolved V gene and the rest for unknown reasons. The sample has 25,000 to 30,000 clones on record, approximately 91% of them singletons. Approximately 6.6% of the sample is taken by the ten largest. The source was CD8+ T cells from peripheral blood mononuclear cells, collected after pregnancy. All receptors come from a female donor with multiple sclerosis, enrolled in a pregnancy study.

The genes are TRBV19 and TRBJ1-1; D perhaps matches TRBD1 (5 bases). This CDR3 spans 13 amino acids. The V end was cut by 5 bases, the J end by 0 bases, with 7 bases between. Per germline, CDR1 LNHDA and CDR2 SQIVND (reference sequence). Here the CDR3 reads CASSSTVNTEAFF. Here the CDR3 DNA reads TGTGCCAGTAGTTCGACAGTGAACACTGAAGCTTTCTTT.

CDR3 nucleotide sequence: TGCAGCGTTCTACTAGCGGGAGTCGTCACAGATACGCAGTATTTT. Protein: CSVLLAGVVTDTQYF. The genes are TRBV29-1 and TRBJ2-3, with 11 nucleotides matching TRBD2. The V gene's germline CDR1 is SQVTM and CDR2 ANQGSEA. This CDR3 is built from 15 residues. V lost 5 bases to trimming and J lost 2 bases; unmatched junction nucleotides: 6.

The rearrangement uses TRBV7-9 and TRBJ2-1; TRBD2 agrees at 10 bases. This CDR3 contains 15 residues. Trimming at V came to 5 bases and at J to 8 bases, leaving 9 bases not matched to a gene. Germline lookup yields CDR1 SEHNR and CDR2 FQNEAQ (reference sequence). This CDR3 is CASSNGLAERDEQFF. Written as DNA, the CDR3 is TGTGCCAGCAGCAACGGACTAGCGGAGAGGGATGAGCAGTTCTTC.

V is TRBV27 and J is TRBJ2-2; D is undetermined. This CDR3 region has 15 residues. V lost 5 bases and J lost 2, with 12 bases in between. Germline V lookup: CDR1 MNHEY, CDR2 SMNVEV (reference sequence). In DNA, the CDR3 is TGTGCCAGCAGTCTCTGGGCCTTAAACACCGGGGAGCTGTTTTTT. Translating gives CASSLWALNTGELFF.

A single count supports this clone. The CDR3 DNA is TGTGCCTGGAGTGTAAATACTGTCGGGGAGCAGTACTTC. This codes for CAWSVNTVGEQYF. J is TRBJ2-5 and V is TRBV30; tentatively, D is TRBD2 (5 bases). The CDR3 is 13 amino acids. Between the trimmed V and J ends, which lost 0 bases and 11 bases, there was a span of 16 bases. Germline assignment: CDR1 GTSNPN and CDR2 SVGIG (reference sequence).

Remarks on this clone: Other DNA sequences in this specimen translate into the identical CDR3. V usage is TRBV27 and J usage is TRBJ1-5; tentatively, D is TRBD1 (5 bases). V lost 8 bases and J lost 0, with 14 bases in between. Germline V CDR1 and CDR2: MNHEY, SMNVEV (reference sequence). The CDR3 loop spans 15 amino acids. The CDR3 is CASARDRDSNQPQHF. The CDR3, as DNA: TGTGCCAGCGCCCGCGACAGAGATAGCAATCAGCCCCAGCATTTT.

V and J are TRBV9 and TRBJ1-6, with D possibly matching TRBD1 (5 bases). CDR1 is SGDLS and CDR2 is YYNGEE in the germline V gene. Trimming removed 0 bases from V and 9 bases from J, with 16 bases in between. The CDR3 has 16 amino acids. The CDR3 region is CASSVDGAGNSSPLHF. As DNA, the CDR3 is TGTGCCAGCAGCGTAGATGGTGCAGGGAACAGTTCACCCCTCCACTTT.

The chain has TRBV6-1 and TRBJ2-1; D unclear. V lost 3 bases and J 8 bases, leaving 11 bases between the germline ends. CDR3 length: 13 amino acids. Germline CDR1 reads MNHNS; CDR2 reads SASEGT. CDR3 in DNA: TGTGCCAGCAGTGATGCCGAGGTAGATGAGCAGTTCTTC. Translation: CASSDAEVDEQFF.

This clone has just one count. The chain carries TRBV5-1 and TRBJ1-2; no clear D. The germline V gene has CDR1 SGHRS and CDR2 YFSETQ. V was clipped by 4 bases and J by 1 base, with 11 bases between them. CDR3 length: 14 amino acids. CDR3 region: CASSPKQLNYGYTF. The CDR3 DNA sequence: TGCGCCAGCAGCCCTAAACAGCTTAACTATGGCTACACCTTC.

The CDR3 DNA follows: TGTGCCAGCAGCTACCTCAGTGCAGATACGCAGTATTTT. Protein sequence: CASSYLSADTQYF. This chain uses TRBV5-6 with TRBJ2-3, with D uncertain. Per germline, CDR1 SGHDT and CDR2 YYEEEE. The CDR3 is made up of 13 amino acids. V was cut by 3 bases and J by 4 bases, with 9 bases left in between.

A few counts support this clone. This chain connects TRBV15 to TRBJ1-4; 7 bases agree with TRBD1. V shed 5 bases, J shed 6 bases, and the junction held 6 bases outside the gene matches. Looked up from germline, CDR1 is LNHNV and CDR2 is YYDKDF (reference sequence). The CDR3 totals 14 residues. In DNA, the CDR3 is TGTGCCACCAGCTACACAGGGGATCATGAAAAACTGTTTTTT. It is translated as CATSYTGDHEKLFF.

The CDR3 DNA sequence: TGTGCCACCAGCAGAGATGGGCAGGTTTGGCATGGCTACACCTTC. This sequence encodes CATSRDGQVWHGYTF. The chain couples TRBV15 to TRBJ1-2; D remains ambiguous. The CDR3 spans 15 residues. V was pared by 0 bases and J by 6 bases, with 14 bases between. The germline gives CDR1 LNHNV, CDR2 YYDKDF (reference sequence).

The CDR3 reads CASSDNTGTTNEQFF. For the CDR3, the DNA is TGTGCCAGCAGTGATAACACCGGGACTACAAATGAGCAGTTCTTC. This sequence joins TRBV2 and TRBJ2-1, with 7 positions matching TRBD2. V shed 3 bases and J 7 bases; nucleotides not matched to a gene: 9. The CDR3 totals 15 residues. CDR1 SNHLY and CDR2 FYNNEI come from the germline V gene.

The chain employs TRBV6-5 and TRBJ2-1, with TRBD2 matching over 11 bases. Germline values: CDR1 MNHEY, CDR2 SVGAGI. The CDR3 is 15 residues long. V was pared by 0 bases and J by 6 bases, with 1 base of the junction left unmatched. CDR3 region: CASSYSTSGSNEQFF. In DNA, the CDR3 is TGTGCCAGCAGTTACTCCACTAGCGGGAGCAATGAGCAGTTCTTC.

This chain links TRBV21-1 with TRBJ2-7; TRBD1 is taken as the D call from the table, unchecked against the DNA. TRBV21-1 is labeled a pseudogene. CDR3 length: 14 amino acids. The DNA for the CDR3 is TGTGCCAGCAGAGCTTTGACAGGGCTGAGCGAGCAGTACTTC. It encodes CASRALTGLSEQYF.

The chain carries TRBV19 and TRBJ1-5; 7 bases agree with TRBD1. The CDR3 consists of 16 residues. Trimming took 7 bases from V and 5 from J; bases not matched to a gene: 14. Per the germline V gene, CDR1 is LNHDA and CDR2 is SQIVND (reference sequence). DNA for the CDR3: TGTGCCAGTACTTCCAATGACAGGGTCCACCATCAGCCCCAGCATTTT. This gives the protein CASTSNDRVHHQPQHF.

The J gene is TRBJ2-1, the V gene TRBV19, with D possibly TRBD1 on 6 matching bases. Germline V gene lookup returns CDR1 LNHDA and CDR2 SQIVND (reference sequence). Trimming removed 2 bases from V and 5 bases from J, with 13 bases in between. This CDR3 contains 15 residues. In nucleotides, the CDR3 is TGTGCCAGTAGTATACAGGGGCTTACAAACAATGAGCAGTTCTTC. Translation gives CASSIQGLTNNEQFF.

V is TRBV4-2 and J is TRBJ1-1, with 11 bases lining up with TRBD1. The CDR3 extends over 15 amino acids. The J segment lost 8 bases and the V segment lost 1 base, leaving 6 bases of the junction unmatched. Germline V gene lookup returns CDR1 LGHNA and CDR2 YNFKEQ. CDR3 sequence reads: CASSQGTGGAPEAFF. As DNA, the CDR3 is TGTGCCAGCAGCCAAGGGACAGGGGGCGCCCCCGAAGCTTTCTTT.

The rearrangement uses TRBV6-4 and TRBJ2-1; 11 bases match TRBD2. The V segment lost 4 bases and the J segment 6 bases; nucleotides outside the gene matches: 2. The CDR3 covers 14 residues. Germline V gene sequence: CDR1 MRHNA, CDR2 SNTAGT. This CDR3 reads CASSAGLAGNEQFF. CDR3 coding DNA: TGTGCCAGCAGTGCCGGACTAGCGGGCAATGAGCAGTTCTTC.

The rearrangement joins TRBV7-9 to TRBJ1-1, with 9 nucleotides matching TRBD1. Trimming cost V 8 bases and J 7 bases; bases outside gene matches: 5. The CDR3 length is 12 residues. From germline, CDR1 is SEHNR and CDR2 FQNEAQ (reference sequence). The CDR3 region has the DNA TGTGCCAGCGGGACAGGGAATAATGAAGCTTTCTTT. It encodes CASGTGNNEAFF.

The V and J genes are TRBV28 and TRBJ2-7; 7 bases map to TRBD1. V lost 6 bases to trimming and J lost 6 bases; unmatched junction nucleotides: 8. The CDR3 covers 13 residues. The V gene's germline CDR1 is MDHEN and CDR2 SYDVKM. CDR3 nucleotides: TGTGCCAGCAGCCTAGGACAGGCCCCCGAGCAGTACTTC. This gives the protein CASSLGQAPEQYF.

The gene calls are TRBV5-4 and TRBJ2-1; a possible D gene is TRBD2 (5 bases). The ends were cut back, 7 bases at V and 10 bases at J, with 15 bases in the middle. Germline assignment: CDR1 SGHNT and CDR2 YYREEE (reference sequence). The CDR3 spans 12 residues. This CDR3 is CASGITSLEQFF. The CDR3 DNA reads TGTGCCAGCGGAATCACTAGTCTGGAGCAGTTCTTC.

The chain is built from TRBV5-4 and TRBJ2-1; 8 bases are a match to TRBD2. V shed 3 bases, J shed 2 bases, and the junction held 4 bases outside the gene matches. This CDR3 has 15 residues. Germline CDR1 SGHNT, CDR2 YYREEE (reference sequence). The CDR3 nucleotides are TGTGCCAGCAGCTGGCGGGAGGCCACCTACAATGAGCAGTTCTTC. Protein: CASSWREATYNEQFF.

The genes are TRBV27 and TRBJ2-1; 7 bases align to TRBD2. The V gene's germline CDR1 is MNHEY and CDR2 SMNVEV (reference sequence). This CDR3 has 18 amino acids. Trimming took 8 bases from V and 7 from J; bases not matched to a gene: 23. This chain's CDR3 is CASAKRGSFTVPQNEQFF. CDR3 nucleotides: TGTGCCAGCGCGAAGCGCGGGAGCTTTACGGTCCCCCAAAATGAGCAGTTCTTC.

The chain links TRBV4-3 to TRBJ1-2; weak D call: TRBD1 (6 bases). CDR1 and CDR2 (germline): LGHNA, YSLEER. This CDR3 spans 15 amino acids. V was clipped by 4 bases and J by 0 bases, with 12 bases between them. CDR3 sequence (DNA): TGCGCCAGCAGCCCTTCGTGGGGGCCTAACTATGGCTACACCTTC. Amino acids: CASSPSWGPNYGYTF.

In DNA form, the CDR3 reads TGTGCCAGTAGGACTAGCGAGACCTACGAGCAGTACTTC. This codes for CASRTSETYEQYF. The genes are TRBV19 and TRBJ2-7; TRBD2 agrees at 8 bases. V dropped 6 bases and J dropped 2; count of bases not matched to a gene: 3. There are 13 residues in the CDR3. Germline V lookup: CDR1 LNHDA, CDR2 SQIVND (reference sequence). Looking up the rest from reference TRBV19 and TRBJ2-7 gives the full variable domain: DGGITQSPKYLFRKEGQNVTLSCEQNLNHDAMYWYRQDPGQGLRLIYYSQIVNDFQKGDIAEGYSVSREKKESFPLTVTSAQKNPTAFYLCASRTSETYEQYFGPGTRLTVT.

The rearrangement uses TRBV30 and TRBJ2-6; TRBD2 matches 9 bases. The CDR3 totals 16 residues. The germline CDR1 and CDR2 sequences are GTSNPN and SVGIG (reference sequence). V lost 3 bases and J lost 0; bases outside the gene matches: 3. The CDR3 sequence is CAWSRGGDSGANVLTF. DNA of the CDR3: TGTGCCTGGAGCCGCGGGGGGGACTCTGGGGCCAACGTCCTGACTTTC.

The chain is built from TRBV29-1 and TRBJ1-2, with D perhaps matching TRBD1 (6 bases). CDR1 SQVTM and CDR2 ANQGSEA come from the germline V gene. Deletions cut 7 bases from V and 3 bases from J, with 12 bases between. There are 12 residues in the CDR3. The CDR3 loop is CSGRGGDYGYTF. CDR3 nucleotides: TGCAGCGGGAGGGGGGGTGACTATGGCTACACCTTC.

The chain employs TRBV6-4 and TRBJ2-7; D is possibly TRBD1 (5 bases). The CDR3 sequence is 13 residues long. Trimming took off 2 bases at V and 2 bases at J, with 7 bases between the two ends. CDR1 is MRHNA and CDR2 is SNTAGT in the germline V gene. This chain's CDR3 is CASSDDSPYEQYF. The CDR3 coding sequence is TGTGCCAGCAGTGACGACAGCCCCTACGAGCAGTACTTC.

This clone was counted once. The chain links TRBV19 to TRBJ2-2, with 7 bases identical to TRBD2. Per germline, CDR1 LNHDA and CDR2 SQIVND (reference sequence). Unmatched junction bases numbered 11, after V lost 3 bases and J lost 4 bases. This CDR3 is 17 amino acids long. The CDR3, as DNA: TGTGCCAGTAGTATTGACGGGCGGGAGTTTGTCACCGGGGAGCTGTTTTTT. Translating gives CASSIDGREFVTGELFF.

V and J are TRBV5-1 and TRBJ1-1; D not resolved. The CDR3 is made up of 14 amino acids. Looked up from germline, CDR1 is SGHRS and CDR2 is YFSETQ. Trimming shortened V by 4 bases and J by 1 base, and 11 bases separated the two germline ends. The DNA of the CDR3 is TGCGCCAGCAGCCACCGGGGAGCGAACACTGAAGCTTTCTTT. This codes for CASSHRGANTEAFF.